This note documents a single TCR beta chain sequence. Assay: immunoSEQ multiplex PCR; the TCRdb copy retains only in-frame clones and omits some. The repertoire includes hundreds of thousands of clones, roughly 70% of them detected once, and under 2% sits in the top ten. The data originate from a study of shared clonotypes between healthy human individuals. This CDR3 contains 15 residues. Germline values: CDR1 SGHRS, CDR2 YFSETQ. V gave up 4 bases and J gave up 0 bases; unmatched junction bases: 5. The source of this sequence is a woman aged 30 to 39 in good health. Sequencing input: memory CD4+ T cells sorted from blood. Subset noted: CD45RA-negative fraction. V is TRBV5-1 and J is TRBJ2-3; 7 bases line up with TRBD1. The CDR3 spells CASSKDRMSTDTQYF. In DNA, the CDR3 is TGCGCCAGCAGCAAGGACAGGATGAGCACAGATACGCAGTATTTT.